A single sample is the source of the 17 T cell receptor beta chains below, sequenced in a study of cytomegalovirus exposure and HLA in healthy donors. With 60 Vbeta and 13 Jbeta primers, the PCR was carried out. Assay used: immunoSEQ multiplex PCR; TCRdb lists only in-frame clones, some missing. The profile shows 90,000 to 140,000 clones, roughly two thirds of them singletons. Sequenced material: PBMCs. The receptors come from a man under 40 in good health and CMV-seronegative.

V is TRBV9 and J is TRBJ2-5, with 7 bases lining up with TRBD1. V lost 3 bases, J lost 4 bases, and 3 bases stayed unmatched. The length of the CDR3 is 13 residues. The germline V gene has CDR1 SGDLS and CDR2 YYNGEE. The CDR3 nucleotides read TGTGCCAGCAGCGCAGGGGGTCCAGAGACCCAGTACTTC. The encoded protein is CASSAGGPETQYF.

This sequence joins TRBV5-1 and TRBJ2-5, with 11 positions matching TRBD2. The germline CDR1 and CDR2 sequences are SGHRS and YFSETQ. The junction had 6 bases not matched to a gene; V was cut back by 4 bases and J by 4 bases. The length of the CDR3 is 15 residues. In nucleotides, the CDR3 is TGCGCCAGCAGCCCCGGACTAGCGGGTAGAGAGACCCAGTACTTC. Translating it yields CASSPGLAGRETQYF. Full variable domain (remainder filled in from reference TRBV5-1 and TRBJ2-5): KAGVTQTPRYLIKTRGQQVTLSCSPISGHRSVSWYQQTPGQGLQFLFEYFSETQRNKGNFPGRFSGRQFSNSRSEMNVSTLELGDSALYLCASSPGLAGRETQYFGPGTRLLVL.

The rearrangement uses TRBV5-1 and TRBJ2-5, with TRBD2 identical over 10 bases. V shed 4 bases and J 2 bases; nucleotides not matched to a gene: 8. CDR1 and CDR2 (germline): SGHRS, YFSETQ. The CDR3 is 16 residues long. The DNA of the CDR3 is TGCGCCAGCAGCCCCCGCCGGACTAGCGGTCAAGAGACCCAGTACTTC. It specifies CASSPRRTSGQETQYF.

About this clone itself: Distinct nucleotide sequences in the sample also encode this CDR3. The V and J genes are TRBV28 and TRBJ2-6; TRBD1 might be the D (5 bases). V lost 6 bases and J lost 0, with 9 bases in between. Germline V lookup: CDR1 MDHEN, CDR2 SYDVKM. This CDR3 has 15 amino acids. The CDR3 protein is CASSSRGSGANVLTF. CDR3 bases: TGTGCCAGCAGCTCTAGGGGCTCTGGGGCCAACGTCCTGACTTTC. Full variable domain (remainder filled in from reference TRBV28 and TRBJ2-6): DVKVTQSSRYLVKRTGEKVFLECVQDMDHENMFWYRQDPGLGLRLIYFSYDVKMKEKGDIPEGYSVSREKKERFSLILESASTNQTSMYLCASSSRGSGANVLTFGAGSRLTVL.

This chain uses TRBV5-4 with TRBJ1-5, with 9 bases aligning to TRBD1. The CDR3 loop spans 16 amino acids. CDR1 is SGHNT, CDR2 YYREEE, per germline (reference sequence). The trim removed 0 bases at V and 3 bases at J, leaving 4 bases unmatched. CDR3: CASSLDRGLNNQPQHF. The CDR3 nucleotides are TGTGCCAGCAGCTTGGACAGGGGGCTAAACAATCAGCCCCAGCATTTT.

The sample holds a few counts of this clone. The rearrangement links TRBV6-5 to TRBJ1-5; D gene unclear. The V end lost 4 bases, the J end lost 0 bases, and 7 bases lay between the germline ends. The length of the CDR3 is 14 residues. CDR1 and CDR2 from the germline V gene are MNHEY and SVGAGI. DNA of the CDR3: TGTGCCAGCAGTTTCAGATATAGCAATCAGCCCCAGCATTTT. Protein: CASSFRYSNQPQHF.

V is TRBV11-2 and J is TRBJ1-4; a possible D gene is TRBD1 (5 bases). The CDR3 runs to 13 residues. From germline, CDR1 is SGHAT and CDR2 FQNNGV. V lost 1 base, J lost 7 bases, and 7 bases lay in between. In nucleotides, the CDR3 is TGTGCCAGCAGCTTAGGGGGGGGTGAAAAACTGTTTTTT. Translation: CASSLGGGEKLFF.

In this sample, this clone turned up once. V and J are TRBV9 and TRBJ2-3, with TRBD2 matching 13 bases. Germline trimming cut 4 bases from V and 5 bases from J; bases unmatched to any gene: 7. CDR1 is SGDLS and CDR2 is YYNGEE in the germline V gene. The CDR3 extends over 16 amino acids. CDR3 in amino acids: CASSPPGTSGKDTQYF. CDR3 DNA sequence: TGTGCCAGCAGCCCACCAGGGACTAGCGGGAAAGATACGCAGTATTTT.

This chain links TRBV28 with TRBJ2-1; unclear D gene. The CDR3 extends over 13 amino acids. The germline V and J ends were trimmed by 3 bases and 6 bases, with 9 bases remaining between them. Germline CDR1 is MDHEN and CDR2 is SYDVKM. CDR3 protein: CASSFLVSNEQFF. The CDR3 bases are TGTGCCAGCAGTTTCCTAGTATCCAATGAGCAGTTCTTC.

V and J are TRBV4-3 and TRBJ2-1; tentatively, D is TRBD1 (5 bases). The CDR3 runs to 15 residues. In germline, CDR1 is LGHNA, CDR2 YSLEER. Trimming removed 0 bases from V and 9 bases from J, with 15 bases in between. The CDR3: CASSQDFQGWSEQFF. The CDR3 bases are TGCGCCAGCAGCCAAGATTTCCAGGGTTGGAGTGAGCAGTTCTTC.

This chain joins TRBV5-1 and TRBJ1-3; 8 nucleotides align to TRBD1. Per germline, CDR1 SGHRS and CDR2 YFSETQ. The CDR3 covers 16 residues. J was trimmed by 4 bases and V by 0 bases; bases with no gene match: 6. CDR3 in DNA: TGCGCCAGCAGCTTGGGGACAGGGTACCCCGGAAACACCATATATTTT. It encodes CASSLGTGYPGNTIYF.

The chain uses TRBV5-1 and TRBJ2-3; 11 bases agree with TRBD1. This CDR3 region has 14 residues. Germline V lookup: CDR1 SGHRS, CDR2 YFSETQ. V was clipped by 5 bases and J by 4 bases; unmatched bases: 3. The CDR3 region is CASRGQGAADTQYF. The CDR3 coding sequence is TGCGCCAGCAGAGGACAGGGGGCAGCAGATACGCAGTATTTT.

The chain joins TRBV7-2 to TRBJ1-1; D is possibly TRBD1 (6 bases). Germline loops: CDR1 SGHTA, CDR2 FQGNSA. The ends were cut back, 5 bases at V and 3 bases at J, with 13 bases in the middle. This CDR3 region has 14 residues. This CDR3 reads CASSRDPGDTEAFF. In nucleotides, the CDR3 is TGTGCCAGCAGCCGGGACCCAGGGGACACTGAAGCTTTCTTT. The complete variable domain, with remaining parts taken from reference TRBV7-2 and TRBJ1-1, reads GAGVSQSPSNKVTEKGKDVELRCDPISGHTALYWYRQSLGQGLEFLIYFQGNSAPDKSGLPSDRFSAERTGGSVSTLTIQRTQQEDSAVYLCASSRDPGDTEAFFGQGTRLTVV.

The chain joins TRBV6-6 to TRBJ2-7; D remains ambiguous. Trimming stripped 5 bases from V and 3 bases from J, with 14 bases between. Germline CDR1 reads MNHNY; CDR2 reads SVGAGI (reference sequence). The length of the CDR3 is 14 residues. The DNA of the CDR3 is TGTGCCAGCAGTGACCCTAGAGACCACTACGAGCAGTACTTC. Protein: CASSDPRDHYEQYF.

This clone was detected only once. The rearrangement uses TRBV4-1 and TRBJ2-2, with 7 bases aligning to TRBD2. CDR1 is MGHRA, CDR2 YSYEKL, per germline. There are 16 residues in the CDR3. J was trimmed by 5 bases and V by 4 bases; bases with no gene match: 10. CDR3 bases: TGCGCCAGCAGCCCCCTGGGGAGGGAGATAACCGGGGAGCTGTTTTTT. Residues: CASSPLGREITGELFF.

The chain carries TRBV25-1 and TRBJ2-5, with a tentative D call TRBD2 (5 bases). This CDR3 spans 13 amino acids. The V and J ends lost 8 bases and 4 bases respectively, with 14 bases between them. Germline CDR1 MGHDK, CDR2 SYGVNS. CDR3 loop: CASAVLGRETQYF. CDR3 DNA sequence: TGTGCCAGCGCCGTGTTGGGGAGAGAGACCCAGTACTTC.

In the case of this clone: The junction shows a germline mismatch at one end, possibly a read error. The chain is built from TRBV9 and TRBJ2-2; perhaps TRBD1 as D (5 bases). The CDR3 loop spans 16 amino acids. Germline V CDR1 and CDR2: SGDLS, YYNGEE. The CDR3 is CASSVTGKTNIGELFF. In DNA form, the CDR3 reads TGTGCCAGCAGCGTAACAGGCAAGACGAACATCGGGGAGCTGTTTTTT.